One sample yielded the 5 T cell receptor beta chains listed below, sequenced in a study of blood T cell repertoires in COVID-19. Profiled with immunoSEQ multiplex PCR; TCRdb holds only in-frame clones, not every one. Here the sample spans about 180,000 clones, about 90% being singletons. Sequences were obtained from PBMCs or T cells enriched from blood (not recorded which). Receptors originate from a woman under 30 who had recovered from COVID-19.

The chain is built from TRBV5-1 and TRBJ2-1, with D possibly being TRBD1 (5 bases). In germline, CDR1 is SGHRS, CDR2 YFSETQ. This CDR3 comprises 14 residues. The V gene lost 0 bases and the J gene lost 10 bases, with 14 bases spanning the gap. CDR3 region: CASSLGIVRAEQFF. The CDR3 DNA follows: TGCGCCAGCAGCTTGGGGATTGTCAGGGCCGAGCAGTTCTTC.

This chain's CDR3 is CASSLRGYARSGNTIYF. CDR3 nucleotide sequence: TGTGCCAGCAGTTTAAGGGGGTACGCGCGCTCTGGAAACACCATATATTTT. The chain links TRBV28 to TRBJ1-3; TRBD1 might be the D (6 bases). Trimming left V 2 bases short and J 0 bases short, with 14 bases between. The CDR3 sequence is 17 residues long. Germline V CDR1 and CDR2: MDHEN, SYDVKM. Full variable domain (missing parts from reference TRBV28 and TRBJ1-3): DVKVTQSSRYLVKRTGEKVFLECVQDMDHENMFWYRQDPGLGLRLIYFSYDVKMKEKGDIPEGYSVSREKKERFSLILESASTNQTSMYLCASSLRGYARSGNTIYFGEGSWLTVV.

This clone was detected only once. The chain links TRBV28 to TRBJ2-7; D gene unclear. The CDR3 has 14 amino acids. Germline V gives CDR1 MDHEN, CDR2 SYDVKM. V lost 5 bases, J lost 3 bases, and 14 bases lay in between. CDR3 sequence reads: CASSPQTVNYEQYF. CDR3 sequence (DNA): TGTGCCAGCAGTCCCCAGACTGTCAACTACGAGCAGTACTTC.

The chain recombines TRBV6-1 with TRBJ1-4; no clear D gene. This CDR3 spans 16 amino acids. The germline gives CDR1 MNHNS, CDR2 SASEGT. Deletions cut 0 bases from V and 9 bases from J, with 17 bases between. This chain's CDR3 is CASSEAVSPTGKKLFF. DNA of the CDR3: TGTGCCAGCAGTGAAGCAGTCTCCCCGACTGGAAAAAAACTGTTTTTT.

The chain carries TRBV15 and TRBJ2-1, with 10 positions matching TRBD2. Germline lookup yields CDR1 LNHNV and CDR2 YYDKDF (reference sequence). The J segment lost 7 bases and the V segment lost 5 bases, leaving 5 bases of the junction unmatched. The CDR3 is made up of 14 amino acids. As DNA, the CDR3 is TGTGCCACCAGCCATAGCGGGAGGTGGAATGAGCAGTTCTTC. Translated, it gives CATSHSGRWNEQFF.